This is a list of T cell receptor beta chains from one sample in a study of blood T cell repertoires in COVID-19. TCRdb's table, derived via immunoSEQ multiplex PCR, lists solely in-frame clones and lacks some. This table has under 300,000 clones, roughly 85% appearing once. Sample: peripheral blood. These receptors all stem from a woman between 18 and 30 years old with acute or convalescent COVID-19. Each CDR3 is given with its conserved first and last residue. The order of the fields is clone size, J gene, D gene, V gene, CDR3 DNA, CDR3 protein. The D gene is left open where the match is weak. Size tells how often a clone was seen (once, few, many) or the class of an expanded clone, and some rows leave it out.

>NA|TRBJ1-1|TRBD1|TRBV2
TGTGCCAGCAGAGTAGACCCGGGACAGCCGAACACTGAAGCTTTCTTT
CASRVDPGQPNTEAFF
>NA|TRBJ1-1|NA|TRBV18
TGTGCCAGCTCACTGGAGAGGCTGGGCACTGAAGCTTTCTTT
CASSLERLGTEAFF
>NA|TRBJ2-7|NA|TRBV5-1
TGCGCCAGCAGCTTGGAGGGGTCAGGTTATGGGTACGAGCAGTACTTC
CASSLEGSGYGYEQYF
>NA|TRBJ1-3|NA|TRBV2
TGTGCCAGCAGTCCCCGGGAGGGGTCCACCATATATTTT
CASSPREGSTIYF
>NA|TRBJ1-3|NA|TRBV4-1
TGCGCCAGCAGCCAAGATAGAATGGGAAACACCATATATTTT
CASSQDRMGNTIYF
>NA|TRBJ2-7|NA|TRBV6-5
TGTGCCAGCAGTTACTCGAGGGACACGATATCCTACGAGCAGTACTTC
CASSYSRDTISYEQYF
>NA|TRBJ2-5|NA|TRBV19
TGTGCCAGTAGTATAGATGGGGCAGGGTTAGAGACCCAGTACTTC
CASSIDGAGLETQYF
>few|TRBJ2-7|NA|TRBV12-3/TRBV12-4
TGTGCCAGCAGTTTAGCCGGACTGCTCGAGCAGTACTTC
CASSLAGLLEQYF
>NA|TRBJ2-3|TRBD1|TRBV24-1
TGTGCCACCAGTGCAGGGGGTGACTCAGATACGCAGTATTTT
CATSAGGDSDTQYF
>NA|TRBJ2-3|NA|TRBV9
TGTGCCAGCAGCGCCCAACCGGTGGAGCGTCTGGATACGCAGTATTTT
CASSAQPVERLDTQYF
>NA|TRBJ1-1|NA|TRBV4-1
TGCGCCAGCAGCCTTGACAGAAATACTGAAGCTTTCTTT
CASSLDRNTEAFF
>NA|TRBJ2-7|TRBD1|TRBV6-7
TGTGCCAGCAGTTATCACAGGGGGTCTCACGAGCAGTACTTC
CASSYHRGSHEQYF
>NA|TRBJ1-1|NA|TRBV7-2
TGTGCCAGCAGTTCCGGACTAATCGGCCTGGAAGCTTTCTTT
CASSSGLIGLEAFF
>few|TRBJ1-4|TRBD1|TRBV18
TGTGCCAGCTCACCAGGGCGACAGGGCGAAAAACTGTTTTTT
CASSPGRQGEKLFF
>NA|TRBJ1-5|TRBD1|TRBV19
TGTGCCAGTAGTCCGCACGACGGGACAGGGTCATGGCAGCCCCAGCATTTT
CASSPHDGTGSWQPQHF
>once|TRBJ1-2|NA|TRBV7-2
TGTGCCAGCACCCGCCGCAGCGGAGGTTTTAACTATGGCTACACCTTC
CASTRRSGGFNYGYTF
>NA|TRBJ2-1|NA|TRBV6-5
TGTGCCAGCAGTCTTAGCGGTTATGAGCAGTTCTTC
CASSLSGYEQFF
>NA|TRBJ2-5|NA|TRBV7-9
TGTGCCAGCAGCCCAGCGGGTGAGACCCAGTACTTC
CASSPAGETQYF
>once|TRBJ2-7|TRBD1|TRBV4-3
TGCGCCAGCAGCCATGCAATCGCCGGGACAGGGGCCTACGAGCAGTACTTC
CASSHAIAGTGAYEQYF
>NA|TRBJ2-7|NA|TRBV7-8
TGTGCCAGCAGCTTTGGTACAGGGATTGACGAGCAGTACTTC
CASSFGTGIDEQYF
>NA|TRBJ1-6|TRBD1|TRBV5-1
TGCGCCAGCAGCTTGGGGGCACAGGGGGATAATTCACCCCTCCACTTT
CASSLGAQGDNSPLHF
>NA|TRBJ2-3|NA|TRBV10-2
TGCGCCAGCAGTTCCCCGGGACTTTATCTCGTCGGGGATACGCAGTATTTT
CASSSPGLYLVGDTQYF
>NA|TRBJ2-1|NA|TRBV5-1
TGCGCCAGCAGCTTGGATTCCCTCTACAATGAGCAGTTCTTC
CASSLDSLYNEQFF
>NA|TRBJ1-1|NA|TRBV27
TGTGCCAGCAGTTTATTGGCGGGAATGAACACTGAAGCTTTCTTT
CASSLLAGMNTEAFF
>few|TRBJ2-3|TRBD1|TRBV7-2
TGTGCCAGCAGCGCGATGACAGGGTCAGATACGCAGTATTTT
CASSAMTGSDTQYF
>NA|TRBJ1-3|TRBD1|TRBV19
TGTGCCAGTAGTACCGGACAGGGAGGTGGAAACACCATATATTTT
CASSTGQGGGNTIYF
>NA|TRBJ1-1|NA|TRBV7-2
TGTGCCAGCAGCGCGCTGGGGGCTGTGAACACTGAAGCTTTCTTT
CASSALGAVNTEAFF
>few|TRBJ1-5|NA|TRBV24-1
TGTGCCACCAGCCGCGGCAATCAGCCCCAGCATTTT
CATSRGNQPQHF
>many|TRBJ2-2|TRBD2|TRBV6-2/TRBV6-3
TGTGCCAGCAGTTACTCGGCGGGAGGGAGCACCGGGGAGCTGTTTTTT
CASSYSAGGSTGELFF
>NA|TRBJ1-2|TRBD1|TRBV6-5
TGTGCCAGCAGCAACCGGGACAGGAACTATGGCTACACCTTC
CASSNRDRNYGYTF
>NA|TRBJ2-2|NA|TRBV15
TGTGCCACCAGCAGGGACAGCCTAACCGGGGAGCTGTTTTTT
CATSRDSLTGELFF
>many|TRBJ1-6|TRBD1|TRBV2
TGTGCCAGCAGTAGTACGGGACAGTCAAATTCACCCCTCCACTTT
CASSSTGQSNSPLHF
>NA|TRBJ2-6|NA|TRBV27
TGTGCCAGCAGCCCCAGGTCTGGGGCCAACGTCCTGACTTTC
CASSPRSGANVLTF
>NA|TRBJ1-2|NA|TRBV5-1
TGCGCCAGCAGCTTGGCCCTCGGTGGCGGCTATGGCTACACCTTC
CASSLALGGGYGYTF
>NA|TRBJ1-2|NA|TRBV27
TGTGCCAGTCGGAGGGGTTCTATGGCTACAAATCTCAGCTACACCTTC
CASRRGSMATNLSYTF
>NA|TRBJ2-3|NA|TRBV10-3
TGTGCCATCAGTGAGCTAGGTCTGAGCACAGATACGCAGTATTTT
CAISELGLSTDTQYF
>NA|TRBJ2-1|NA|TRBV27
TGTGCCAGCAGTTTCTCCAGGGGCAATGAGCAGTTCTTC
CASSFSRGNEQFF
>few|TRBJ1-2|TRBD1|TRBV19
TGTGCCAGTACCCGGGACAGGGGCTATGGCTACACCTTC
CASTRDRGYGYTF
>NA|TRBJ2-1|TRBD2|TRBV4-3
TGCGCCAGCAGCCAAGATAATTTGGGACTAGCGGGAGGGGATGAGCAGTTCTTC
CASSQDNLGLAGGDEQFF
>NA|TRBJ2-3|TRBD2|TRBV30
TGTGCCTGGTGTAGGGTAGCGGGAGGAGATACGCAGTATTTT
CAWCRVAGGDTQYF
>NA|TRBJ2-1|TRBD2|TRBV11-2
TGTGCCAGCAGCGCGCGGGAGGGAGGGTACAATGAGCAGTTCTTC
CASSAREGGYNEQFF
>NA|TRBJ1-4|TRBD1|TRBV11-2
TGTGCCAGCAGCTATGGGACAGTCACTAATGAAAAACTGTTTTTT
CASSYGTVTNEKLFF
>NA|TRBJ1-1|TRBD1|TRBV18
TGTGCCAGCTCACCAAATGCAGGGGGGCGGATCTCTGAAGCTTTCTTT
CASSPNAGGRISEAFF